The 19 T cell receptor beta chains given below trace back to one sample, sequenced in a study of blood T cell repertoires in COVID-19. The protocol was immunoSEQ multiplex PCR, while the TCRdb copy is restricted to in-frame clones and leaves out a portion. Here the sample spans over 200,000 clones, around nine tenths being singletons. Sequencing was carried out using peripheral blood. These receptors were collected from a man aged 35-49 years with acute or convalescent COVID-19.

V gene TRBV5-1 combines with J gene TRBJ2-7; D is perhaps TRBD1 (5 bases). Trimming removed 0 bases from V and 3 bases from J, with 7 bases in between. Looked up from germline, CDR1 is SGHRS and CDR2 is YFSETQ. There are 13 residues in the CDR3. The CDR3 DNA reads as TGCGCCAGCAGCTTGGGACAGATCTACGAGCAGTACTTC. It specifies CASSLGQIYEQYF.

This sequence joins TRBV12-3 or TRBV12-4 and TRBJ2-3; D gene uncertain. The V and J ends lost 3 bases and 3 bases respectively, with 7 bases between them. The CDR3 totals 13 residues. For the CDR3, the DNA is TGTGCCAGCAGTTTCCGAGAGACAGATACGCAGTATTTT. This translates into CASSFRETDTQYF.

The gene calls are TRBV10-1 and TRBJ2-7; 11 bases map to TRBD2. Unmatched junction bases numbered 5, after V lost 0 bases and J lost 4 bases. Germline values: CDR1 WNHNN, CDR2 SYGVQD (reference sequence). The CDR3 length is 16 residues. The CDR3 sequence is CASSESASGGLYEQYF. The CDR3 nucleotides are TGCGCCAGCAGTGAGTCGGCTAGCGGGGGGCTATACGAGCAGTACTTC.

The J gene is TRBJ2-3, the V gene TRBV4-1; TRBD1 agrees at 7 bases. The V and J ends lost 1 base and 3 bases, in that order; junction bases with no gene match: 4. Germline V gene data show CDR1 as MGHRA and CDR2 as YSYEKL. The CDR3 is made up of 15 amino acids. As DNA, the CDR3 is TGCGCCAGCAGCCAAGCGGGACAGAGGACAGATACGCAGTATTTT. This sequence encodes CASSQAGQRTDTQYF.

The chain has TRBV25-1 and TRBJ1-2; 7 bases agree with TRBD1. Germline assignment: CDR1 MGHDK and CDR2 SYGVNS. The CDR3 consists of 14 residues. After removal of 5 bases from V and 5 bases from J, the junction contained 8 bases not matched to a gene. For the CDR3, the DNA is TGTGCCAGCAGTCCAGATGGACAGGTATATGGCTACACCTTC. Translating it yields CASSPDGQVYGYTF.

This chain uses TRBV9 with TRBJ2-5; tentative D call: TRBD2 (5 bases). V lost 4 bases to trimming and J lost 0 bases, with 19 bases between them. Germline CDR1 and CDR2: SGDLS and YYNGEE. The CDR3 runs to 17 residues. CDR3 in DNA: TGTGCCAGCAGCCTAGGAAGAACGGAGGTGTACCAAGAGACCCAGTACTTC. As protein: CASSLGRTEVYQETQYF.

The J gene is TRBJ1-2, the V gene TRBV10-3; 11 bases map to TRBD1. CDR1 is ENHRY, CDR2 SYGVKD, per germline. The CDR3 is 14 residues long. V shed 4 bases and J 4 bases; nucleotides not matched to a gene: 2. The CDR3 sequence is CAISGTGGSYGYTF. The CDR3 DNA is TGTGCCATCAGTGGGACAGGGGGCAGCTATGGCTACACCTTC.

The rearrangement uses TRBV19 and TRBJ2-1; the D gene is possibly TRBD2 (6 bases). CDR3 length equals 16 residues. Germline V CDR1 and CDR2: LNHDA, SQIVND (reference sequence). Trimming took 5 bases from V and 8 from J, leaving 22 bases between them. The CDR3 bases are TGTGCCAGTAGTCCTTCTTATGGGGGAGGTCAGGATGAGCAGTTCTTC. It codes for CASSPSYGGGQDEQFF.

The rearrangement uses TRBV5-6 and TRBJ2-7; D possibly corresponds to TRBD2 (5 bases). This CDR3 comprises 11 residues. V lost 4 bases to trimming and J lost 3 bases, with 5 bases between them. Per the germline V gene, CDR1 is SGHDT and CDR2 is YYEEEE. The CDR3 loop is CASSGLYEQYF. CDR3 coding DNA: TGTGCCAGCAGCGGACTCTACGAGCAGTACTTC.

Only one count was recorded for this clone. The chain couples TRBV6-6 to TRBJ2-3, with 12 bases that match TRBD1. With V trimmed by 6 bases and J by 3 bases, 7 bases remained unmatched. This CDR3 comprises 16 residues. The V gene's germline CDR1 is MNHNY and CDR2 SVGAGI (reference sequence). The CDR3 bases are TGTGCCAGCAGCTCCCTGGGACAGGGGGCTACAGATACGCAGTATTTT. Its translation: CASSSLGQGATDTQYF.

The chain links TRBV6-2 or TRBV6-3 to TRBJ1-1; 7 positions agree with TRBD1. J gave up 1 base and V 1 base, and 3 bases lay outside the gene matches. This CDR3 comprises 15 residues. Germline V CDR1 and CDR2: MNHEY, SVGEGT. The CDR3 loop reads CASSYWGQRNTEAFF. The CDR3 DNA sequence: TGTGCCAGCAGTTACTGGGGACAGAGGAACACTGAAGCTTTCTTT.

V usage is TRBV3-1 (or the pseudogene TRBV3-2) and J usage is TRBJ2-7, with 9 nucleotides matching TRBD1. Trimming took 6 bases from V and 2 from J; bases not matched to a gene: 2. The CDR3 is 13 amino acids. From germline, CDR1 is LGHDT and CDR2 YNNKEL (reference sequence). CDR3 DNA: TGTGCCAGCAGTCGACAGGGGGCCTACGAGCAGTACTTC. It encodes CASSRQGAYEQYF.

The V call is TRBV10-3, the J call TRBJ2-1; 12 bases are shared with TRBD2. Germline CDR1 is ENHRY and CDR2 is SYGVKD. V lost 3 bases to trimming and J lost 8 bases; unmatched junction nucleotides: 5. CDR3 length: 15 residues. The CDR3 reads CAISEALAGGYEQFF. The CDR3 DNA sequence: TGTGCCATCAGTGAAGCCCTAGCGGGAGGGTATGAGCAGTTCTTC.

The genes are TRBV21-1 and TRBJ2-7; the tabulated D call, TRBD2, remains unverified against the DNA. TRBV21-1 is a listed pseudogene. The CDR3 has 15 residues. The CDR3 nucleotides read TGTGCCAGCATCACAGGTCGGGGGAGTTCCTACGAGCAGTACTTC. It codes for CASITGRGSSYEQYF.

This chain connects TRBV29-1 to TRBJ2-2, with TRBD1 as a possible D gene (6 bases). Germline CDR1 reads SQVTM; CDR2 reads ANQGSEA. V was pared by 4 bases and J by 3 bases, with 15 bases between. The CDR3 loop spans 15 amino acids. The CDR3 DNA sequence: TGCAGCGTTGTCGGGTGGGGGCTGGACACCGGGGAGCTGTTTTTT. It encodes CSVVGWGLDTGELFF.

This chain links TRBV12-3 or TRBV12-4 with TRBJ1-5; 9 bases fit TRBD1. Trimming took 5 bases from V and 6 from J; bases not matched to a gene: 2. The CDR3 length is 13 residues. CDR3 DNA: TGTGCCAGCAGTGACAGGGGGAGTCAGCCCCAGCATTTT. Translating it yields CASSDRGSQPQHF.

CDR3 DNA: TGTGCCAGCAGCTTACCCCCCGGGGGCGAGCAGTACTTC. Protein: CASSLPPGGEQYF. The chain combines TRBV7-3 with TRBJ2-7; D is perhaps TRBD2 (6 bases). The CDR3 consists of 13 residues. Looked up from germline, CDR1 is SGHTA and CDR2 is FQGTGA. Trimming removed 2 bases at V and 6 bases at J, with 11 bases between. The full variable domain, rest sourced from reference TRBV7-3 and TRBJ2-7, is GAGVSQTPSNKVTEKGKYVELRCDPISGHTALYWYRQSLGQGPEFLIYFQGTGAADDSGLPNDRFFAVRPEGSVSTLKIQRTERGDSAVYLCASSLPPGGEQYFGPGTRLTVT.

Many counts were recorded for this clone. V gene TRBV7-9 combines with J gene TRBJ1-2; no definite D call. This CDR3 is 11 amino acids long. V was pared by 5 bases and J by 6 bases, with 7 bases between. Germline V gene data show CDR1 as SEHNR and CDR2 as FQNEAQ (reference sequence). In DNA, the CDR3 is TGTGCCAGCAGCAACCAGGATGGCTACACCTTC. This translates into CASSNQDGYTF. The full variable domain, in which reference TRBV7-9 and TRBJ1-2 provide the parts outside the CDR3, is DTGVSQNPRHKITKRGQNVTFRCDPISEHNRLYWYRQTLGQGPEFLTYFQNEAQLEKSRLLSDRFSAERPKGSFSTLEIQRTEQGDSAMYLCASSNQDGYTFGSGTRLTVV.

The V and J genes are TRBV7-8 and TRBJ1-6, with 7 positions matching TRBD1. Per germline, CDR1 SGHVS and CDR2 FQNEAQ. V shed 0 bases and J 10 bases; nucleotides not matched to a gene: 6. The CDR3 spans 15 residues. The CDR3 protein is CASSLAEGAGSPLHF. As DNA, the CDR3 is TGTGCCAGCAGCTTAGCGGAGGGGGCTGGGTCACCCCTCCACTTT.